This is a list of T cell receptor beta chains from one sample in a study of blood T cells in healthy people across ages. TCRdb redid the calling of the 5' RACE reads with MiXCR, one entry per CDR3 protein. This table holds around 1,000,000 distinct CDR3 sequences, roughly two fifths found once. What was sequenced was blood. These receptor sequences come from a man younger than 30 in good health. CDR3s include the opening cysteine and the closing phenylalanine or tryptophan. The D gene is left open where the match is weak. Some rows mark clone size as missing; the rest say once, few, many or name a class of expanded clone.

DNA | CDR3 | D | length | V | size | J
TGTGCCAGCAGCGTCGGGACAGTCTCCTACAATGAGCAGTTCTTC | CASSVGTVSYNEQFF | TRBD1 | 15 | TRBV9 | - | TRBJ2-1
TGTGCCAGCAGCCAAGTAAAGGGAACTGAAGCTTTCTTT | CASSQVKGTEAFF | - | 13 | TRBV3-1 | few | TRBJ1-1
TGTACCAGCAGTTTATTTGGTTCGGGTTCCTTTAACTATGGCTACACCTTC | CTSSLFGSGSFNYGYTF | - | 17 | TRBV12-3/TRBV12-4 | - | TRBJ1-2
TGCGCCAGCAGCGGGGAGACAGGACCGGCCGGGGAGCTGTTTTTT | CASSGETGPAGELFF | - | 15 | TRBV5-1 | - | TRBJ2-2
TGTGCCAGCAGCGTAGGGGTCAGGGACACTGAAGCTTTCTTT | CASSVGVRDTEAFF | - | 14 | TRBV7-2 | - | TRBJ1-1
TGTGCCAGCAGCTTTCCAGGACTGGCCTACGAGCAGTACTTC | CASSFPGLAYEQYF | - | 14 | TRBV7-9 | few | TRBJ2-7
TGTGCCAGCAGCGAGAGAGGACAGACCTACGAGCAGTACTTC | CASSERGQTYEQYF | - | 14 | TRBV7-8 | - | TRBJ2-7
TGCAGCGTTGAAATCGCGGGCGGTGGAAACACCATATATTTT | CSVEIAGGGNTIYF | - | 14 | TRBV29-1 | - | TRBJ1-3
TGTGCCAGCAGTTGGGAACTCCGGGCCGCTTTCTACGAGCAGTACTTC | CASSWELRAAFYEQYF | - | 16 | TRBV6-5 | - | TRBJ2-7
TGCAGTGCTGGAAGACTAGCGGGGGAAAACAATGAGCAGTTCTTC | CSAGRLAGENNEQFF | TRBD2 | 15 | TRBV20-1 | - | TRBJ2-1
TGTGCCAGCAGCCAACCAGGACAGGGGGCAGACTATGGCTACACCTTC | CASSQPGQGADYGYTF | TRBD1 | 16 | TRBV4-2 | - | TRBJ1-2
TGTGCCAGCAGCCCCATCCTTGGAGAGACCCAGTACTTC | CASSPILGETQYF | - | 13 | TRBV7-9 | many | TRBJ2-5
TGCAGTGCTGCCCAGGGGATGGCGGATACGCAGTATTTT | CSAAQGMADTQYF | - | 13 | TRBV20-1 | many | TRBJ2-3
TGTGCCAGCACCCTGTATTATAGCACTGAAGCTTTCTTT | CASTLYYSTEAFF | - | 13 | TRBV14 | - | TRBJ1-1
TGTGCCAGCAGTTTACGGGGCGCTGGGGCAGATGCGCAGTATTTT | CASSLRGAGADAQYF | - | 15 | TRBV12-3/TRBV12-4 | - | TRBJ2-3
TGTGCCAGCAGCGACAGGGCGAACACTGAAGCTTTCTTT | CASSDRANTEAFF | TRBD1 | 13 | TRBV6-1 | many | TRBJ1-1
TGTGCCAGCAGCTTAGTGAATGCTAAGGAGAATGAGCAGTTCTTC | CASSLVNAKENEQFF | - | 15 | TRBV7-8 | - | TRBJ2-1
TGTGCCGGACGGTCGGACGATAATTCACCCCTCCACTTT | CAGRSDDNSPLHF | - | 13 | TRBV2 | - | TRBJ1-6
TGCGCCAGCAGCCAAGATTTTGGGCGCAATCAGCCCCAGCATTTT | CASSQDFGRNQPQHF | - | 15 | TRBV4-3 | - | TRBJ1-5
TGTGTCAGCAGTTACAGGGGAGGGAACATTCAGTACTTC | CVSSYRGGNIQYF | - | 13 | TRBV6-5 | - | TRBJ2-4
TGCAGTGCTAGTACGGGGGGCCCGAACACTGAAGCTTTCTTT | CSASTGGPNTEAFF | - | 14 | TRBV20-1 | - | TRBJ1-1
TGTGCCAGCACCATGCAAGGCGGGGGGGCCGGAGATACGCAGTATTTT | CASTMQGGGAGDTQYF | TRBD2 | 16 | TRBV3-1 | few | TRBJ2-3
TGTGCCAGCATCTCCGGTGTGGGGGACAGGGCGAACTACGAGCAGTACTTC | CASISGVGDRANYEQYF | TRBD1 | 17 | TRBV12-3/TRBV12-4 | - | TRBJ2-7
TGCAGCGTTGAAGCCAGGGGAAGGTATGGCTACACCTTC | CSVEARGRYGYTF | - | 13 | TRBV29-1 | - | TRBJ1-2
TGTGCCAGCAGCTCCAGGACGGAAAATTCACCCCTCCACTTT | CASSSRTENSPLHF | - | 14 | TRBV11-1 | - | TRBJ1-6
TGTGTCAGCAGTTACTCGATACCGGACAGGACGAATCAGCCCCCGCATTTT | CVSSYSIPDRTNQPPHF | TRBD1 | 17 | TRBV6-5 | once | TRBJ1-5
TGCAGTGCTGGAATACCGGACCCAGCCGGTTTTTTGAGCTCCTACAATGAGCAGTACTTC | CSAGIPDPAGFLSSYNEQYF | - | 20 | TRBV20-1 | few | TRBJ2-7